This T cell receptor (beta chain) is from a study of blood T cells in healthy people across ages. Study information: About one barcoded beta molecule per two T cells was the capture yield of template switching.

Study observations and caveats: Researchers report that TCR beta diversity correlated strongly with naive T cell percentage. The diversity estimates, figures obtained from one million T cells, were considered underestimates.

Concerning this clonotype itself: The antigen remains undetermined.

Each individual donor underwent a draw of ten milliliters of peripheral blood. V lost 4 bases to trimming and J lost 3 bases, with 10 bases between them. The CDR3 totals 14 residues. CDR1 MNHEY and CDR2 SVGAGI come from the germline V gene. A sample-barcoded 5' primer and a J-beta primer mix were used in a second PCR of roughly 7 to 11 cycles. MiXCR, applied by TCRdb to the 5' RACE reads, yields one record per CDR3 protein. In the table there are roughly 800,000 distinct CDR3 sequences, about 55% of which are singletons. The sequence derives from a man of 80 years or more in good health. The genes are TRBV6-5 and TRBJ2-1; D possibly corresponds to TRBD1 (7 bases). Material for sequencing was blood. CDR3 sequence: CASSFQGGYNEQFF. Written as DNA, the CDR3 is TGTGCCAGCAGTTTCCAGGGGGGCTACAATGAGCAGTTCTTC.